In its sample, the clone carrying this TCR beta chain was seen a few times. Its cognate antigen is unknown. V lost 7 bases and J lost 7, with 13 bases in between. From germline, CDR1 is MNHNS and CDR2 SASEGT. This CDR3 has 12 amino acids. Vbeta (60) and Jbeta (13) primers were used in the PCR. Libraries were prepared by immunoSEQ multiplex PCR; TCRdb keeps only in-frame clonotypes and omits some of them. The sample carries 130,000 or so clones, about 8.5% recorded once. These data originate in a study of cytomegalovirus exposure and HLA in healthy donors. General study points: A cluster of highly shared sequence variants was likely a sequencing artifact. Testing in vitro showed a few CMV-associated chains specific for CMV antigens. Later on, a genetic analysis was performed. It linked a missense variant in DCLRE1C with V- and J-gene trimming of TCR beta.

The rearrangement joins TRBV6-1 to TRBJ1-2; possible D gene TRBD1, 5 bases. The source is a middle-aged man in good health and CMV-seronegative. Material for sequencing was PBMCs. The CDR3 region has the DNA TGTGCCAGCATCGGGCAGGGAAGTGGCTACACCTTC. Amino acid sequence: CASIGQGSGYTF.